These T cell receptor beta chains were read from a single sample in a study of blood T cell repertoires in COVID-19. The repertoire was sequenced with immunoSEQ multiplex PCR; TCRdb's copy has only in-frame clones and lacks some. In the table there are about 110,000 clones, 87% of which are singletons. The sequenced sample was peripheral blood. These receptors all stem from a human donor in a cohort sampled during active COVID-19. Each CDR3 is given with its conserved first and last residue. Each record gives: V gene, clone size, D gene, J gene, CDR3 protein, CDR3 DNA. A D gene is named only where the DNA matches it firmly. The size field is filled for only some rows; it gives once, few, many or a size class.

V: TRBV24-1
size: .
D: .
J: TRBJ2-1
CDR3: CATSGQAYNEQFF
DNA: TGTGCCACCAGTGGTCAGGCTTACAATGAGCAGTTCTTC

V: TRBV11-3
size: .
D: TRBD1
J: TRBJ2-7
CDR3: CASSSSRPEGGTGGFEQYF
DNA: TGTGCCAGCAGCTCCTCCCGTCCGGAGGGGGGGACAGGGGGCTTCGAGCAGTACTTC

V: TRBV24-1
size: .
D: .
J: TRBJ1-5
CDR3: CATSDSARGNQPQHF
DNA: TGTGCCACCAGTGATAGCGCGCGGGGCAATCAGCCCCAGCATTTT

V: TRBV11-3
size: .
D: .
J: TRBJ2-1
CDR3: CASSLQGDEQFF
DNA: TGTGCCAGCAGCTTACAGGGTGATGAGCAGTTCTTC

V: TRBV28
size: .
D: .
J: TRBJ2-7
CDR3: CASSLGGNYEQYF
DNA: TGTGCCAGCAGTTTAGGAGGGAACTACGAGCAGTACTTC

V: TRBV10-2
size: .
D: TRBD1
J: TRBJ1-5
CDR3: CASRLGTGGANSNQPQHF
DNA: TGCGCCAGCAGATTAGGGACAGGGGGCGCGAATAGCAATCAGCCCCAGCATTTT

V: TRBV7-2
size: .
D: .
J: TRBJ2-7
CDR3: CASSALQGSYEQYF
DNA: TGTGCCAGCAGCGCTCTACAGGGTTCGTACGAGCAGTACTTC

V: TRBV19
size: .
D: .
J: TRBJ2-1
CDR3: CASSSLSSYNEQFF
DNA: TGTGCCAGTAGTTCTCTGAGCTCCTACAATGAGCAGTTCTTC

V: TRBV6-5
size: once
D: TRBD2
J: TRBJ2-5
CDR3: CASSYGGRQETQYF
DNA: TGTGCCAGCAGTTACGGCGGGAGACAAGAGACCCAGTACTTC

V: TRBV6-5
size: .
D: .
J: TRBJ1-1
CDR3: CASSWDPGRSLTEAFF
DNA: TGTGCCAGCAGTTGGGACCCAGGGAGGAGTCTCACTGAAGCTTTCTTT

V: TRBV11-2
size: .
D: .
J: TRBJ2-5
CDR3: CASSPGLPPQTQYF
DNA: TGTGCCAGCAGCCCCGGGTTACCACCCCAGACCCAGTACTTC

V: TRBV19
size: .
D: TRBD1
J: TRBJ1-2
CDR3: CASSDTGGARYGYTF
DNA: TGTGCCAGTAGTGATACAGGGGGCGCAAGGTATGGCTACACCTTC

V: TRBV9
size: .
D: TRBD1
J: TRBJ2-5
CDR3: CASSVGDRATETQYF
DNA: TGTGCCAGCAGCGTAGGGGACAGGGCGACTGAGACCCAGTACTTC

V: TRBV27
size: .
D: TRBD2
J: TRBJ2-2
CDR3: CASSLEAGGPRTGELFF
DNA: TGTGCCAGCAGTTTAGAGGCGGGAGGGCCCCGCACCGGGGAGCTGTTTTTT

V: TRBV29-1
size: .
D: TRBD1
J: TRBJ1-1
CDR3: CSVSRGSHEAFF
DNA: TGCAGCGTTAGCAGGGGGTCGCATGAAGCTTTCTTT

V: TRBV11-2
size: few
D: TRBD1
J: TRBJ1-6
CDR3: CASSSGAGGNSPLHF
DNA: TGTGCCAGCAGCTCGGGGGCAGGGGGCAATTCACCCCTCCACTTT

V: TRBV3-1/TRBV3-2
size: .
D: .
J: TRBJ1-3
CDR3: CASSSSGSGNTIYF
DNA: TGTGCCAGCAGCAGCTCAGGCTCTGGAAACACCATATATTTT

V: TRBV10-3
size: .
D: .
J: TRBJ1-2
CDR3: CAISGRGDSNYGYTF
DNA: TGTGCCATCAGTGGGAGGGGAGATTCTAACTATGGCTACACCTTC

V: TRBV5-1
size: .
D: TRBD1
J: TRBJ1-1
CDR3: CASSRGQGRMNTEAFF
DNA: TGCGCCAGCAGCAGGGGACAGGGAAGGATGAACACTGAAGCTTTCTTT

V: TRBV5-4
size: .
D: .
J: TRBJ2-1
CDR3: CASSPGGGGSYNEQFF
DNA: TGTGCCAGCAGCCCCGGCGGCGGCGGCTCCTACAATGAGCAGTTCTTC

V: TRBV11-3
size: .
D: .
J: TRBJ2-4
CDR3: CASSLEAENIQYF
DNA: TGTGCCAGCAGCTTAGAGGCGGAAAACATTCAGTACTTC

V: TRBV10-3
size: once
D: .
J: TRBJ2-3
CDR3: CAINNQGLADTQYF
DNA: TGTGCCATCAACAACCAGGGTTTGGCAGATACGCAGTATTTT

V: TRBV29-1
size: .
D: TRBD1
J: TRBJ2-1
CDR3: CSGGTGWESNEQFF
DNA: TGCAGCGGCGGGACAGGTTGGGAATCCAATGAGCAGTTCTTC

V: TRBV5-6
size: .
D: TRBD1
J: TRBJ2-6
CDR3: CASSGYSGGGANVLTF
DNA: TGTGCCAGCAGCGGCTATTCAGGGGGCGGGGCCAACGTCCTGACTTTC

V: TRBV19
size: few
D: .
J: TRBJ2-2
CDR3: CASKRQTGELFF
DNA: TGTGCCAGTAAGAGACAAACCGGGGAGCTGTTTTTT

V: TRBV5-1
size: few
D: TRBD1
J: TRBJ1-4
CDR3: CASSLAAGGGEKLFF
DNA: TGCGCCAGCAGCTTGGCCGCAGGGGGAGGCGAAAAACTGTTTTTT

V: TRBV6-2/TRBV6-3
size: .
D: .
J: TRBJ2-5
CDR3: CASSYSDRGTQYF
DNA: TGTGCCAGCAGTTACAGCGACCGGGGGACCCAGTACTTC

V: TRBV3-1/TRBV3-2
size: .
D: .
J: TRBJ1-4
CDR3: CASRSAGERLFF
DNA: TGTGCCAGCCGCTCGGCAGGCGAACGGCTGTTTTTT

V: TRBV5-8
size: .
D: .
J: TRBJ2-7
CDR3: CASSLNPGVGEQYF
DNA: TGTGCCAGCAGCTTGAATCCAGGGGTAGGCGAGCAGTACTTC

V: TRBV7-6
size: .
D: TRBD1
J: TRBJ1-2
CDR3: CASSLFAGQGSNYGYTF
DNA: TGTGCCAGCAGCTTATTTGCGGGACAGGGATCTAACTATGGCTACACCTTC

V: TRBV28
size: .
D: .
J: TRBJ2-7
CDR3: CASSIGGLVDYEQYF
DNA: TGTGCCAGCAGTATCGGGGGACTCGTCGACTACGAGCAGTACTTC

V: TRBV19
size: once
D: TRBD1
J: TRBJ2-7
CDR3: CASSIGTGGIYEQYF
DNA: TGTGCCAGTAGTATCGGGACAGGGGGGATCTACGAGCAGTACTTC

V: TRBV18
size: .
D: .
J: TRBJ2-3
CDR3: CASSPPSPGEFTDTQYF
DNA: TGTGCCAGCTCACCACCGTCTCCAGGGGAGTTCACAGATACGCAGTATTTT

V: TRBV9
size: few
D: .
J: TRBJ2-2
CDR3: CASSGRHANTGELFF
DNA: TGTGCCAGCAGCGGGCGGCACGCGAACACCGGGGAGCTGTTTTTT

V: TRBV10-3
size: .
D: TRBD1
J: TRBJ2-1
CDR3: CAISDWGQGTNEQFF
DNA: TGTGCCATCAGTGATTGGGGACAGGGAACAAATGAGCAGTTCTTC

V: TRBV7-3
size: once
D: .
J: TRBJ2-1
CDR3: CASSSTGSSYNEQFF
DNA: TGTGCCAGCAGCTCTACAGGGAGCTCCTACAATGAGCAGTTCTTC

V: TRBV28
size: medium-sized
D: TRBD2
J: TRBJ2-7
CDR3: CASTPQGDSGSGQYF
DNA: TGTGCCAGCACCCCACAAGGGGATAGCGGGAGCGGACAGTACTTC

V: TRBV5-1
size: .
D: .
J: TRBJ2-3
CDR3: CASSLWGESTDTQYF
DNA: TGCGCCAGCAGCTTGTGGGGGGAAAGCACAGATACGCAGTATTTT

V: TRBV28
size: .
D: TRBD2
J: TRBJ2-7
CDR3: CASSGWTSGSLEQYF
DNA: TGTGCCAGCAGTGGGTGGACTAGCGGGAGTCTCGAGCAGTACTTC